This TCR beta chain was recovered during a study of T-cell reconstitution after alpha-beta-depleted transplantation in children. General study points: The origin of alpha-beta T cells about two months after transplant was reportedly several hundred expanded graft clones.

Library preparation (for TCRbeta) was performed with unique molecular identifiers. TCRdb re-derived calls from the PCR reads in MiXCR, one entry per CDR3 protein. The sample includes about 500,000 distinct CDR3 sequences, approximately 10% seen only once; the top ten take 12% to 15%. The CDR3 extends over 13 amino acids. The germline CDR1 and CDR2 sequences are GTSNPN and SVGIG (reference sequence). Trimming shortened V by 4 bases and J by 0 bases, and 7 bases separated the two germline ends. A remark on this clonotype: Its specificity is not known.

The sequenced sample was PBMCs, mostly from graft donor cells, obtained 180 days after TCRalphabeta/CD19-depleted stem cell transplant. J is TRBJ1-5 and V is TRBV30, with D unresolved. The clonotype comes from a female patient aged 2-15 years who had a stem cell transplant for aplastic anemia, so the T cells may come from the graft donor. As DNA, the CDR3 is TGTGCCTGGAATAGGGATAGCAATCAGCCCCAGCATTTT. Translation gives CAWNRDSNQPQHF.